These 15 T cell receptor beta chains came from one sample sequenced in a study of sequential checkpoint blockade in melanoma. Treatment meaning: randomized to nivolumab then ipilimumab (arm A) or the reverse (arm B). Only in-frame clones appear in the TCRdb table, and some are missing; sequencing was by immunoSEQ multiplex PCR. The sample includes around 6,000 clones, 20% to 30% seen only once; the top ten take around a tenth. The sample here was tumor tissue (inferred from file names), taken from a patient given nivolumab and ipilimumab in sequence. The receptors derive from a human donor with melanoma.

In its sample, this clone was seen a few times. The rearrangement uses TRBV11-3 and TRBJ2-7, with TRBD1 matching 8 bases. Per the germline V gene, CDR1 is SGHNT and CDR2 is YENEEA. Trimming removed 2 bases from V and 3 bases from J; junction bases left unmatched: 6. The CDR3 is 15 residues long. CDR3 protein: CASSLKPGQDYEQYF. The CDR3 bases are TGTGCCAGCAGCTTAAAACCGGGACAGGACTACGAGCAGTACTTC.

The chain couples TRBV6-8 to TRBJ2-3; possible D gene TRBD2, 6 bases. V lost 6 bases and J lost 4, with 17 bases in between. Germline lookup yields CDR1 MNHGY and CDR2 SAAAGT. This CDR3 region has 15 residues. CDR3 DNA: TGTGCCAGCAGACAACGATGGGGGGAGGCAGATACGCAGTATTTT. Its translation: CASRQRWGEADTQYF.

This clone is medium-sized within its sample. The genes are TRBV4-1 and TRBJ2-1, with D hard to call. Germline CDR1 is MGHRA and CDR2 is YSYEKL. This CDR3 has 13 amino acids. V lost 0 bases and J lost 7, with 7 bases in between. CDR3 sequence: CASSQEGRNEQFF. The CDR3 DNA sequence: TGCGCCAGCAGCCAAGAAGGCAGGAATGAGCAGTTCTTC.

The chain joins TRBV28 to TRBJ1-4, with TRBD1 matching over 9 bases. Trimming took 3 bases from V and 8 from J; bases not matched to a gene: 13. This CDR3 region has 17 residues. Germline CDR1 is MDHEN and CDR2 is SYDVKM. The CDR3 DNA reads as TGTGCCAGCAGTTTCCCGACGACAGGGGGTATGGAGGAAAAACTGTTTTTT. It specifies CASSFPTTGGMEEKLFF.

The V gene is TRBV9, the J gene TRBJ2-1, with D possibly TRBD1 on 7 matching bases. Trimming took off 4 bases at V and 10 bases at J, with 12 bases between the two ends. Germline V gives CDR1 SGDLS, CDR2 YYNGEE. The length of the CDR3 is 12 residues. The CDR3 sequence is CASSFSGGEQFF. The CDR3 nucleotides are TGTGCCAGCAGCTTCTCAGGGGGGGAGCAGTTCTTC.

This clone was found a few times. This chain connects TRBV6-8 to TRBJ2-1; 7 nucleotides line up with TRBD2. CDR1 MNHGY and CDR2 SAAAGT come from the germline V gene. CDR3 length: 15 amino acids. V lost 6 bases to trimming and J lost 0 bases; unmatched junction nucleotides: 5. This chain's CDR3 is CASSQRDSSYNEQFF. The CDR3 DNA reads TGTGCCAGCAGCCAGCGGGATAGCTCCTACAATGAGCAGTTCTTC.

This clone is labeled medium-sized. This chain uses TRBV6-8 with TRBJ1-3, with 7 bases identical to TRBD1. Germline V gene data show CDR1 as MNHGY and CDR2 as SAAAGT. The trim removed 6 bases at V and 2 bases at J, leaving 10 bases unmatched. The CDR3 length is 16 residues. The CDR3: CASSRLTGSTGNTIYF. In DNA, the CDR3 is TGTGCCAGCAGCCGACTGACAGGGAGTACTGGAAACACCATATATTTT.

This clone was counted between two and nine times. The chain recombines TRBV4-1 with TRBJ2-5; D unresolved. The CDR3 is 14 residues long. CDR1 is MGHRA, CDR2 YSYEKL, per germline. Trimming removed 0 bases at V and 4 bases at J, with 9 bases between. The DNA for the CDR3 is TGCGCCAGCAGCCAAGATTTAGTCGGAGAGACCCAGTACTTC. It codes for CASSQDLVGETQYF.

The CDR3 region has the DNA TGTGCCAGTAGTGTAGCTACAGGGGAGGGCGGCTACACCTTC. Residues: CASSVATGEGGYTF. This chain connects TRBV19 to TRBJ1-2; 7 positions match TRBD1. V lost 5 bases to trimming and J lost 8 bases; unmatched junction nucleotides: 11. Germline CDR1 is LNHDA and CDR2 is SQIVND (reference sequence). The CDR3 has 14 residues.

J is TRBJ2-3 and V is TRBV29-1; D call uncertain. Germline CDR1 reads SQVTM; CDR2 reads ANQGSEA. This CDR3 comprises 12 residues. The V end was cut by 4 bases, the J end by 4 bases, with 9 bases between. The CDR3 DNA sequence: TGCAGCGTTGTGGTAAGGGCAGATACGCAGTATTTT. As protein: CSVVVRADTQYF.

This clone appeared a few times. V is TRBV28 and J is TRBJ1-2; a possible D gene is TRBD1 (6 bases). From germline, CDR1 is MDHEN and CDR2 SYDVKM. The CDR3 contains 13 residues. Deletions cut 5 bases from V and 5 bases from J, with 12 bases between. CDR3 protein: CASSQGLWYGYTF. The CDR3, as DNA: TGTGCCAGCAGTCAGGGGCTATGGTATGGCTACACCTTC.

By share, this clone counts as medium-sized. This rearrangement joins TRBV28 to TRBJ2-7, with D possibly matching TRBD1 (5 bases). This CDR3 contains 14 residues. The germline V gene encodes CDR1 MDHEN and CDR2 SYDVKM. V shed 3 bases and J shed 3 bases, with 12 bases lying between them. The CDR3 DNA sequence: TGTGCCAGCAGTTTCTCAGGGCCGGGCTACGAGCAGTACTTC. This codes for CASSFSGPGYEQYF.

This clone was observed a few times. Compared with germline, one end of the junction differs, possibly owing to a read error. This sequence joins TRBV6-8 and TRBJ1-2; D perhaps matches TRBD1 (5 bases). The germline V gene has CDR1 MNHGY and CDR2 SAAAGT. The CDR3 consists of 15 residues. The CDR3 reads CAISVGGTANYGYTF. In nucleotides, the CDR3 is TGTGCCATCAGTGTCGGGGGGACCGCAAACTATGGCTACACCTTC.

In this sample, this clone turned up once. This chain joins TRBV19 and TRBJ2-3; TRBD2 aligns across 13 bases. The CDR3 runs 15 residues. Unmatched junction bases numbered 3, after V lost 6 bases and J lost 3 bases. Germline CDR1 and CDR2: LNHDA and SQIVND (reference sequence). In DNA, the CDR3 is TGTGCCAGTAGACAACTAGCGGGAGGGACAGATACGCAGTATTTT. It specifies CASRQLAGGTDTQYF.

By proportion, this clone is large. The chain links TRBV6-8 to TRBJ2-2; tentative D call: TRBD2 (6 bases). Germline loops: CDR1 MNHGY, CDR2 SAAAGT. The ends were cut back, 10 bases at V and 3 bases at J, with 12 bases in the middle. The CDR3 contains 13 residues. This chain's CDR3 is CATSRGYTGELFF. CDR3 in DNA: TGTGCCACCTCCCGGGGGTACACCGGGGAGCTGTTTTTT.